The 9 T cell receptor beta chains below were found in one sample sequenced in a study of CD8 T cells in ankylosing spondylitis. TCRdb re-called the 5' RACE reads through MiXCR, storing one row per CDR3 protein. Of over 110,000 distinct CDR3 sequences listed, roughly 8.3% were seen once; the top ten hold roughly 7.2%. Input material: synovial fluid, either unsorted or a sorted T cell fraction (not recorded which). The receptors were sampled from a male donor with ankylosing spondylitis.

Many counts were recorded for this clonotype. Here the CDR3 reads CASSRTRGLNTEAFF. As DNA, the CDR3 is TGTGCCAGCAGCCGAACTAGGGGACTGAACACTGAAGCTTTCTTT. This rearrangement joins TRBV7-8 to TRBJ1-1; the D gene is possibly TRBD1 (5 bases). The CDR3 is made up of 15 amino acids. CDR1 and CDR2 from the germline V gene are SGHVS and FQNEAQ. Trimming removed 5 bases at V and 0 bases at J, with 13 bases between.

The chain recombines TRBV5-5 with TRBJ2-5, with D uncertain. The CDR3 runs 14 residues. V lost 4 bases, J lost 4 bases, and 14 bases lay in between. CDR1 is SGHKS and CDR2 is YYEKEE in the germline V gene (reference sequence). The CDR3 sequence is CASSPWAPRETQYF. CDR3 nucleotide sequence: TGTGCCAGCAGCCCGTGGGCCCCGAGAGAGACCCAGTACTTC.

This sequence joins TRBV7-8 and TRBJ1-2, with a tentative D call TRBD1 (5 bases). The CDR3 is 15 residues long. Trimming stripped 1 base from V and 4 bases from J, with 13 bases between. Germline values: CDR1 SGHVS, CDR2 FQNEAQ. The CDR3 DNA reads as TGTGCCAGCAGCTTAGGTACAGGCAGTCCCTATGGCTACACCTTC. This gives the protein CASSLGTGSPYGYTF.

The CDR3 is CASSPRPGQRQFF. The CDR3 bases are TGTGCCAGCAGCCCACGCCCGGGACAACGGCAGTTCTTC. The chain uses TRBV7-2 and TRBJ2-1, with a possible D match to TRBD1 (6 bases). V was clipped by 5 bases and J by 12 bases, with 17 bases between them. Germline CDR1 SGHTA, CDR2 FQGNSA. This CDR3 region has 13 residues.

The genes are TRBV4-1 and TRBJ1-1; 7 nucleotides match TRBD1. The CDR3 runs to 14 residues. V gave up 1 base and J gave up 6 bases; unmatched junction bases: 5. The germline gives CDR1 MGHRA, CDR2 YSYEKL. CDR3 protein: CASSQANRGAEAFF. CDR3 sequence (DNA): TGCGCCAGCAGCCAAGCTAACAGGGGTGCTGAAGCTTTCTTT.

This clonotype was detected a few times. The chain uses TRBV24-1 and TRBJ2-3, with 8 bases fitting TRBD2. The germline V gene has CDR1 KGHDR and CDR2 SFDVKD. V lost 6 bases, J lost 4 bases, and 8 bases stayed unmatched. The CDR3 length is 15 residues. The CDR3 reads CATSSAGGPADTQYF. The CDR3 DNA follows: TGTGCCACCAGTTCGGCGGGGGGTCCGGCAGATACGCAGTATTTT.

The chain is built from TRBV5-1 and TRBJ1-1, with a weak D call TRBD1 (5 bases). Germline CDR1 and CDR2: SGHRS and YFSETQ. V lost 1 base, J lost 2 bases, and 15 bases lay in between. This CDR3 is 16 amino acids long. The CDR3 reads CASSLRPTGLNTEAFF. In DNA, the CDR3 is TGCGCCAGCAGCTTGCGGCCAACAGGACTCAACACTGAAGCTTTCTTT.

This clonotype was picked up a small number of times. The chain recombines TRBV12-3 or TRBV12-4 with TRBJ2-5; tentatively, D is TRBD1 (6 bases). This CDR3 region has 13 residues. Trimming removed 5 bases at V and 5 bases at J, with 12 bases between. The CDR3 nucleotides read TGTGCCAGCAGTCTGACAGGTCCGGAGACCCAGTACTTC. It yields the protein CASSLTGPETQYF.

This clonotype was seen many times. This sequence joins TRBV7-2 and TRBJ1-1; a weak D match, TRBD1 (6 bases). The germline gives CDR1 SGHTA, CDR2 FQGNSA. Trimming cost V 4 bases and J 3 bases, with 15 bases left between them. The CDR3 is made up of 15 amino acids. CDR3 in amino acids: CASSYRRGSDTEAFF. For the CDR3, the DNA is TGTGCCAGCAGCTACCGCAGGGGCTCGGACACTGAAGCTTTCTTT.